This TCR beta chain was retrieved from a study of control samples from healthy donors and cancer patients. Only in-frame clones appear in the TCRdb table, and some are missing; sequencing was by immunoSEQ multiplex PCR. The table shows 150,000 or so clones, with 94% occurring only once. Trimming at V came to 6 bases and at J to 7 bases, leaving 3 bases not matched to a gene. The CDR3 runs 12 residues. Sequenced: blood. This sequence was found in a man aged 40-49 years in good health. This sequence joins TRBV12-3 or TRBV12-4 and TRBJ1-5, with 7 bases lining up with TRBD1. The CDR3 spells CASRTGYQPQHF. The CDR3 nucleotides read TGTGCCAGCAGGACAGGGTACCAGCCCCAGCATTTT.